A selection of T cell receptor beta chains follows, all from one sample in a study of T cells in Graves' hyperthyroidism and ophthalmopathy. TCRdb re-derived calls from the multiplex PCR reads in MiXCR, one entry per CDR3 protein. The repertoire has approximately 95,000 distinct CDR3 sequences, 35% to 50% of them found once; the top ten carry about a tenth. The sequenced material came from peripheral blood or thyroid tissue (not recorded which). The source of these receptors is a woman in her twenties or thirties with Graves' hyperthyroidism. The CDR3 runs from the conserved cysteine through the conserved F or W. A D gene is named only where the DNA matches it firmly. Rows may omit the clone size; those that give it use once, few, many or a size class.

cdr3_nt cdr3_aa j_call clone_size v_call d_call
TGCGCCAGCAGATCCTCGGGTGAAAAACTGTTTTTT CASRSSGEKLFF TRBJ1-4 many TRBV5-1 -
TGTGCCAGCAGCCCACCACCTCAGGGATTGAACACTGAAGCTTTCTTT CASSPPPQGLNTEAFF TRBJ1-1 many TRBV3-1 -
TGTGCCAGCAGCTCTAGCGGGGCAGAGACCCAGTACTTC CASSSSGAETQYF TRBJ2-5 - TRBV7-3 TRBD2
TGTGCCAGCAGCGTAGGACCGAGCTCTGGAAACACCATATATTTT CASSVGPSSGNTIYF TRBJ1-3 - TRBV9 -
TGTGCCAGCTCCATGGGACAGCTTAATGAAAAACTGTTTTTT CASSMGQLNEKLFF TRBJ1-4 many TRBV12-3/TRBV12-4 TRBD1
TGTGCCAGCAGCACCCCGACAAGCACAGATACGCAGTATTTT CASSTPTSTDTQYF TRBJ2-3 many TRBV11-1 -
TGTGCCAGCAGCAACAGGGAAGCTTTCTTT CASSNREAFF TRBJ1-1 many TRBV7-8 -
TGTGCCAGCAGCGGACAGACAGCAACTAATGAAAAACTGTTTTTT CASSGQTATNEKLFF TRBJ1-4 many TRBV9 -
TGTGCCAGCATTTCCCGGGGCACAGATACGCAGTATTTT CASISRGTDTQYF TRBJ2-3 many TRBV6-6 -
TGTGCCAGCAGCGAACGACGGGTCCAAGAGACCCAGTACTTC CASSERRVQETQYF TRBJ2-5 many TRBV7-8 -
TGTGCCAGCAGTTACACGACGGGAGGCGGGGAGCTGTTTTTT CASSYTTGGGELFF TRBJ2-2 many TRBV11-2 TRBD2
TGCAGCGTTGAAGCGTCGGGGGCGGAAAATATTGAAGCTTTCTTT CSVEASGAENIEAFF TRBJ1-1 many TRBV29-1 -
TGTGCCAGCAGCTTAGATGCCGGGGAGCTGTTTTTT CASSLDAGELFF TRBJ2-2 many TRBV7-6 -
TGTGCCAGCAGCCAGATATGGGACCGAAACACTGAAGCTTTCTTT CASSQIWDRNTEAFF TRBJ1-1 medium-sized TRBV11-2 -
TGTGCCAGCAGCCAAGACGCGAAGACCCAGTACTTC CASSQDAKTQYF TRBJ2-5 many TRBV3-1 -
TGTGCCAGCAGTTTGAACAGGGGAAGCAACTATGGCTACACCTTC CASSLNRGSNYGYTF TRBJ1-2 few TRBV27 TRBD1
TGTGCCAGCAGCCAAGGGCCGGGACAGGGTAACTACGAGCAGTACTTC CASSQGPGQGNYEQYF TRBJ2-7 many TRBV3-1 TRBD1
TGTGCCACCAGCAAGGACAGAAAGAATGAAAAACTGTTTTTT CATSKDRKNEKLFF TRBJ1-4 many TRBV15 -
TGCAGTTTGGGACTAGCGGGCCAAGAGACCCAGTACTTC CSLGLAGQETQYF TRBJ2-5 - TRBV29-1 TRBD2
TGTGCCAGCAGAGGCTCTCCGGCCGTGACCCTCCACTTT CASRGSPAVTLHF TRBJ1-6 many TRBV6-5 -
TGTGCCAGCCCGTCCGGGACAGGGGGCGTAGAGACCCAGTACTTC CASPSGTGGVETQYF TRBJ2-5 many TRBV6-1 TRBD1
TGTGCCAGCAGCTCGGCCAGGGACTACGAGCAGTACTTC CASSSARDYEQYF TRBJ2-7 once TRBV7-9 -
TGCAGTGCTATCACTGGGTTCTACGAGCAGTACTTC CSAITGFYEQYF TRBJ2-7 - TRBV20-1 -
TGTGCCAGCAGCTTTCTGTTTCGGCTTGCCTATGGCTACACCTTC CASSFLFRLAYGYTF TRBJ1-2 many TRBV7-9 -
TGCGCCAGCAGGGTCGGGGGGAACACTGAATTTTTTTTT CASRVGGNTEFFF TRBJ1-1 - TRBV10-2 -
TGTGCCAGCATTAGACAGGGAGGAACCGGGGAGCTGTTTTTT CASIRQGGTGELFF TRBJ2-2 many TRBV6-1 -
TGTGCCACCAGCAGCCGATCGGGACGGGATTATTCACCCCTCCACTTT CATSSRSGRDYSPLHF TRBJ1-6 - TRBV15 -
TGTGCCAGCACCCCAATAGCGGGAGGGCAAGAGACCCAGTACTTC CASTPIAGGQETQYF TRBJ2-5 - TRBV7-9 TRBD2
TGTGCCGGGGACAGGGCTGTCGACTATGGCTACACCTTC CAGDRAVDYGYTF TRBJ1-2 few TRBV30 TRBD1
TGTACCAGCAGCCCGGGACAGACCCAAGAGACCCAGTACTTC CTSSPGQTQETQYF TRBJ2-5 - TRBV9 TRBD1
TGTGCCAGCAGATTCGACTCCTATAATTCACCCCTCCACTTT CASRFDSYNSPLHF TRBJ1-6 many TRBV28 -
TGTGCCGGATCGGTCAGGGGCTATGGCTACACCTTC CAGSVRGYGYTF TRBJ1-2 many TRBV6-1 -
TGCAGTGCCAGCCTCCAAGTTGGTGAAACGAGGTACTTC CSASLQVGETRYF TRBJ2-7 many TRBV20-1 -
TGTGCCAGCAGCTTAGCCCGGATTACCAACTATGGCTACACCTTC CASSLARITNYGYTF TRBJ1-2 many TRBV13 -
TGTGCCATCGAGTCAGGCCGTGGTGGTTCACCCCTCCACTTT CAIESGRGGSPLHF TRBJ1-6 medium-sized TRBV10-3 -
TGTGCCAGCAGCCAAGTAGGGATTCCACCCCTCCACTTT CASSQVGIPPLHF TRBJ1-6 many TRBV3-1 -
TGTGCCAGCAGTACTCCGGGACTAGCGGGGGAGGACGAGCAGTACTTC CASSTPGLAGEDEQYF TRBJ2-7 - TRBV2 TRBD2
TGTGCCAGCAGCCCACAGGGGCCTAACTATGGCTACACCTTC CASSPQGPNYGYTF TRBJ1-2 - TRBV7-3 TRBD1
TGTGCCAGCAGCTTGGGGGGGTGGCAAGAGACCCAGTACTTC CASSLGGWQETQYF TRBJ2-5 - TRBV13 TRBD2
TGCGCCAGCAGCCTCACCGGGACAGGGTTACACGAAAAACTGTTTTTT CASSLTGTGLHEKLFF TRBJ1-4 - TRBV5-1 TRBD1
TGTGCCAGCAGTTTAATGACAGATACGCAGTATTTT CASSLMTDTQYF TRBJ2-3 - TRBV12-3/TRBV12-4 -
TGTGCCAGCAGCCCTTACACGATCGGTGAGCAGTTCTTC CASSPYTIGEQFF TRBJ2-1 - TRBV11-1 -
TGTGCCAACAGTTTGAAGCGGAGGGCTGGCTACACCTTC CANSLKRRAGYTF TRBJ1-2 once TRBV28 -
TGTGCCAGCAGACCAGGGGTGAGAGAGACCCAGTACTTC CASRPGVRETQYF TRBJ2-5 - TRBV7-1 -
TGTGCCAGCATCCTATTCCCAGGGCGCTATTCGTTCTACGAGCAGTACTTC CASILFPGRYSFYEQYF TRBJ2-7 many TRBV4-2 -
TGTGCCAGCAGTTTCCCCGGGACTAAGACCGGGGAGCTGTTTTTT CASSFPGTKTGELFF TRBJ2-2 many TRBV6-6 TRBD2
TGTGCCAGCAGTGAACAGGGGAGCAAAGGGGGGTATGGCTACACCTTC CASSEQGSKGGYGYTF TRBJ1-2 - TRBV6-5 TRBD1
TGTGCCATCAGATCCTGGGACGGCAATTACGAGCAGTACTTC CAIRSWDGNYEQYF TRBJ2-7 - TRBV10-3 -
TGTGCCAGCAGCGGGGAGGGGAGCACTGAAGCTTTCTTT CASSGEGSTEAFF TRBJ1-1 - TRBV6-1 -
TGCAGTGCGGCAGGAGACGAAAAACTGTCTTTT CSAAGDEKLSF TRBJ1-4 - TRBV20-1 -
TGTGCCAGCAGCTCCGCGGAGGGTGGGGCCAACGTCCTGACTTTC CASSSAEGGANVLTF TRBJ2-6 many TRBV7-8 -
TGTGCCAGCAGCTTAGGAGTAGGGGTCGGCTATGGCTACACCTTC CASSLGVGVGYGYTF TRBJ1-2 many TRBV7-2 -